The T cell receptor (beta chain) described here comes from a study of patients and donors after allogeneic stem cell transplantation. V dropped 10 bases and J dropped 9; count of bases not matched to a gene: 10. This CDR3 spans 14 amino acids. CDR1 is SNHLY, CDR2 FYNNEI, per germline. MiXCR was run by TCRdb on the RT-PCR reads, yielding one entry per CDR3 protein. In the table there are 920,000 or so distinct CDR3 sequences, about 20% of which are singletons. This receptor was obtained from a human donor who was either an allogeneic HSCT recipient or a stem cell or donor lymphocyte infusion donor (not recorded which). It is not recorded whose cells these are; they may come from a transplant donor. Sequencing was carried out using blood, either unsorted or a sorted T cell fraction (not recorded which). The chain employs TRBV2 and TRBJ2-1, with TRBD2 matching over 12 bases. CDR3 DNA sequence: TGTGCCACGCTGATGACTAGCGGGGGTAGTGAGCAGTTCTTC. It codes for CATLMTSGGSEQFF. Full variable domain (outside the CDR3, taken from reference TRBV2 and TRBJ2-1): EPEVTQTPSHQVTQMGQEVILRCVPISNHLYFYWYRQILGQKVEFLVSFYNNEISEKSEIFDDQFSVERPDGSNFTLKIRSTKLEDSAMYFCATLMTSGGSEQFFGPGTRLTVL.